Listed below are T cell receptor beta chains from one sample, sequenced in a study of blood T cell repertoires in COVID-19. Method: immunoSEQ multiplex PCR; TCRdb's copy keeps in-frame clones and lacks some. The sample records roughly 240,000 clones, approximately 86% being singletons. The sample taken for sequencing was PBMCs or T cells enriched from blood (not recorded which). These receptors were collected from a woman in her twenties or thirties with acute COVID-19. Both conserved end residues are part of each CDR3. D genes are given only for firm matches. The size field is filled for only some rows; it gives once, few, many or a size class.

TRBD2,TRBV29-1,TRBJ2-4,NA,TGCAGCGTTGGTGGCCAGCCTATAGCGGGGGGCCCGTTCTCCATTCAGTACTTC,CSVGGQPIAGGPFSIQYF
TRBD1,TRBV4-2,TRBJ1-4,NA,TGTGCCAGCAGCCTTGGGACAGGGAATGAAAAACTGTTTTTT,CASSLGTGNEKLFF
NA,TRBV19,TRBJ1-2,NA,TGTGCCAGTAGGGGGCTGATCTATGGCTACACCTTC,CASRGLIYGYTF
NA,TRBV12-3/TRBV12-4,TRBJ2-1,NA,TGTGCCAGCACTCAAAGAAGAGACAATGAGCAGTTCTTC,CASTQRRDNEQFF
TRBD2,TRBV7-9,TRBJ2-3,NA,TGTGCCAGCAGCCGGAGCGGGAACACAGATACGCAGTATTTT,CASSRSGNTDTQYF
TRBD1,TRBV3-1/TRBV3-2,TRBJ1-6,NA,TGTGCCAGCGGACAGGGTAATTCACCCCTCCACTTT,CASGQGNSPLHF
TRBD1,TRBV4-3,TRBJ1-2,once,TGCGCCAGCAGCCAACAAACCGGACAGGCTGGGTATGGCTACACCTTC,CASSQQTGQAGYGYTF
NA,TRBV5-1,TRBJ2-4,NA,TGCGCCAGCAGCTATTACTCGACAGGCATTCAGTACTTC,CASSYYSTGIQYF
NA,TRBV7-2,TRBJ2-3,NA,TGTGCCAGCAGCTCCCGGGACAACACAGATACGCAGTATTTT,CASSSRDNTDTQYF
TRBD1,TRBV4-1,TRBJ1-2,once,TGCGCCAGCAGCCAAGGATTCCGGGACAGAGGCTATGGCTACACCTTC,CASSQGFRDRGYGYTF
NA,TRBV6-5,TRBJ2-3,NA,TGTGCCAGCAGTTACTCGACTAGCACAGATACGCAGTATTTT,CASSYSTSTDTQYF
NA,TRBV19,TRBJ1-6,NA,TGTGCCAGTCTCTTGACAAGTTCACCCCTCCACTTT,CASLLTSSPLHF
NA,TRBV7-8,TRBJ1-5,NA,TGTGCCAGCAGCTTAGGTGGGGGACAAGATCAGCCCCAGCATTTT,CASSLGGGQDQPQHF